This T cell receptor beta chain emerged from a study of Ad26.COV2.S vaccination and SARS-CoV-2 variants. For the study at large: Each vaccinee took Ad26.COV2.S intramuscularly, once or twice 56 days apart. Study results and caveats: Placebo and vaccine recipients had non-spike TCR breadth that was similar. The placebo group had lower spike-specific TCR breadth than the vaccine recipients did. Responses of T cells in total may have been underestimated by the TCR breadth and depth analyses.

Sequenced by immunoSEQ multiplex PCR; TCRdb stores in-frame clones only, minus some. The sample carries approximately 300,000 clones, just over 85% recorded once. This clone was observed once. The antigen is undetermined. Germline V gene sequence: CDR1 MNHEY, CDR2 SVGAGI. V dropped 4 bases and J dropped 0 bases, with 6 bases sitting between them. The CDR3 is 13 amino acids. Regarding treatment: around 19 received Ad26.COV2.S at low or high dose, single or two shots; roughly 5 received placebo; per-sample allocation not given. Day 63 after the first injection of vaccine or placebo was the sampling time.

The rearrangement uses TRBV6-5 and TRBJ1-1; D not resolved. The receptor was isolated from a person between 18 and 59 years old who received the Ad26.COV2.S COVID-19 vaccine or a placebo. The source was peripheral blood, collected in a trial of Ad26.COV2.S vaccine versus placebo. CDR3 bases: TGTGCCAGCAGTTTATACATGAACACTGAAGCTTTCTTT. Translating it yields CASSLYMNTEAFF.